This entry features one T cell receptor (beta chain) sequence. Repertoires were generated with immunoSEQ multiplex PCR, while TCRdb's copy carries only in-frame clones and drops some. The table has around 77,000 clones, roughly 92% seen once; the top ten hold about 5.6%. The CDR3 loop spans 14 amino acids. The germline V gene encodes CDR1 LGHDT and CDR2 YNNKEL (reference sequence). Trimming pared 1 base from V and 6 bases from J, leaving 9 bases between. This entry belongs to a study of control samples from healthy donors and cancer patients. The sequence was obtained from a woman aged 55-75 years in good health. This rearrangement joins TRBV3-1 (or the pseudogene TRBV3-2) to TRBJ2-2; D not certain. The sample consisted of blood. The CDR3 loop reads CASSQVRGSGELFF. The CDR3 region has the DNA TGTGCCAGCAGCCAAGTACGTGGGTCCGGGGAGCTGTTTTTT.